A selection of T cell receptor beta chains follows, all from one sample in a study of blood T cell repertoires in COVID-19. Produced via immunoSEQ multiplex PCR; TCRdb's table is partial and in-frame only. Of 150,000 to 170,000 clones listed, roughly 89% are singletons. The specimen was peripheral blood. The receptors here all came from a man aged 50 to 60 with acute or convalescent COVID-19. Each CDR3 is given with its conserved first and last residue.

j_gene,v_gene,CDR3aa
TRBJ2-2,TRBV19,CASSMAGTNTGELFF
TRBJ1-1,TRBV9,CASSVRGMDTEAFF
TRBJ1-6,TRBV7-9,CASSLTGTGGGSPLHF
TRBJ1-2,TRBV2,CASSDRGSGYGYTF
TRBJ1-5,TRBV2,CASSALLNQPQHF
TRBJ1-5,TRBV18,CASSPGTGISNQPQHF
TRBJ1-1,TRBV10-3,CAINGRGRRDEAFF
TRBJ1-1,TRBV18,CASSPGTGAEAFF
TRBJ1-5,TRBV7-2,CASSLDGVEGARPQHF
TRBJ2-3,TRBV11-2,CASSYGTGTDTQYF
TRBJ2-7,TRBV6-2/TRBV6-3,CASSLQSYEQYF
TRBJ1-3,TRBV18,CASSPRFGGTDGNTIYF
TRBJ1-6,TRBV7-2,CASSFRLSSLGSPLHF
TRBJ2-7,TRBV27,CASSLNSGRAVYEQYF
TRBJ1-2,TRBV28,CAIHGQGRLYGYTF
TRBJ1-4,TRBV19,CASSTSRGQANEKLFF
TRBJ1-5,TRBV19,CARIRGSNQPQHF
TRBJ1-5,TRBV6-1,CASSELSNQPQHF
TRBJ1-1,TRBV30,CAWSGTGGAMNTEAFF
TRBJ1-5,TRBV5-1,CASSLVPVDSLNQPQHF
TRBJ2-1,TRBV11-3,CASSLALRDEQFF
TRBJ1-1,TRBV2,CASSVGRGSTEAFF
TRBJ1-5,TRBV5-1,CASSLNRGDQPQHF
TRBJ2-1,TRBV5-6,CASSPGLAAKPTTYNEQFF
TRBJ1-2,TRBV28,CASSLTTAYGYTF
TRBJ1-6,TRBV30,CAWSPVRQGSFNSPLHF